This T cell receptor beta chain stems from a study of CD4 T cells in relation to SARS-CoV-2 and coronaviruses. Study in general: After nine to eleven days of antigen culture, PBMC TCR beta CDR3s were sequenced. Of the patients, 8 or 9 were male, 4 female, two Hispanic. Regarding the study as a whole: Crossreactivity was assessed only for spike protein, not other viral proteins.

Sorted naive or memory CD4+ cells met CEF peptides for roughly nine days. The ends lost 2 bases at V and 1 base at J; junction bases unmatched: 5. This CDR3 contains 15 residues. Germline assignment: CDR1 SGDLS and CDR2 YYNGEE. Only in-frame clones appear in the TCRdb table, and some are missing; sequencing was by immunoSEQ multiplex PCR. The data show 37,000 or so clones, with under 90% seen just once and around 4.8% held by the top ten. On this clone: Antigen specificity is unknown.

This chain joins TRBV9 and TRBJ1-1, with TRBD1 matching 7 bases. The receptor comes from an adult with COVID-19. Material: naive CD4+ T cells from PBMCs, cultured in vitro. As for subset: naive CD4+ T cells isolated by negative enrichment. This CDR3 reads CASSVEGASNTEAFF. CDR3 nucleotides: TGTGCCAGCAGCGTCGAGGGGGCCTCGAACACTGAAGCTTTCTTT.